The rows below give T cell receptor beta chains drawn from one sample of a study of T cell responses to AZD1222 COVID-19 vaccine. Sequencing used immunoSEQ multiplex PCR; TCRdb keeps in-frame clones, though not all of them. Among over 100,000 clones listed, approximately 90% were seen once. The source was peripheral blood, collected on day 0 of AZD1222 vaccination. The receptors come from an adult in good health. Each CDR3 is given with its conserved first and last residue. A D gene is named only where the DNA matches it firmly. Size is stated for part of the rows, as once, few or many counts, or as a class when the clone is expanded.

clone_size	d_call	v_call	j_call	cdr3_aa	cdr3_nt
NA	TRBD1	TRBV5-1	TRBJ1-4	CASSLAGTGKEKLFF	TGCGCCAGCAGCTTGGCAGGGACAGGGAAGGAAAAACTGTTTTTT
NA	NA	TRBV6-5	TRBJ2-2	CASTPPGVTGELFF	TGTGCCAGCACCCCACCCGGGGTCACCGGGGAGCTGTTTTTT
NA	NA	TRBV28	TRBJ1-3	CASIQTARNTIYF	TGTGCCAGCATCCAGACAGCAAGAAACACCATATATTTT
few	TRBD1	TRBV28	TRBJ1-2	CASSSQQGSRGYTF	TGTGCCAGCAGTTCCCAACAGGGGAGTCGGGGCTACACCTTC
NA	NA	TRBV4-1	TRBJ1-3	CASASYRETPNTIYF	TGCGCCAGCGCCTCCTACAGGGAGACCCCGAACACCATATATTTT
NA	TRBD1	TRBV30	TRBJ1-2	CAWSVSGGATYGYTF	TGTGCCTGGAGTGTATCAGGGGGAGCGACCTATGGCTACACCTTC
NA	NA	TRBV19	TRBJ2-5	CASSIRPGLETQYF	TGTGCCAGTAGTATTCGTCCAGGGTTAGAGACCCAGTACTTC
NA	TRBD1	TRBV7-3	TRBJ1-6	CASSPGDRGSPLHF	TGTGCCAGCAGCCCAGGGGACAGAGGTTCACCCCTCCACTTT
NA	TRBD2	TRBV18	TRBJ2-1	CASSPVAGTYNEQFF	TGTGCCAGCTCACCAGTAGCGGGAACCTACAATGAGCAGTTCTTC
NA	NA	TRBV9	TRBJ1-4	CASSRTNEKLFF	TGTGCCAGCAGCAGAACTAATGAAAAACTGTTTTTT
once	NA	TRBV19	TRBJ1-5	CASSMGRGHQPQHF	TGTGCCAGTAGTATGGGTAGGGGTCATCAGCCCCAGCATTTT
NA	NA	TRBV18	TRBJ1-4	CASSPMSQEELFF	TGTGCCAGCTCACCTATGAGCCAGGAGGAACTGTTTTTT
once	TRBD2	TRBV10-2	TRBJ2-7	CASSAPLAGGLYEQYF	TGCGCCAGCAGTGCGCCACTAGCGGGGGGCCTCTACGAGCAGTACTTC
NA	NA	TRBV19	TRBJ1-2	CASMGHGYTF	TGTGCCAGTATGGGACATGGCTACACCTTC
NA	NA	TRBV6-6	TRBJ1-1	CASSYAGDGEAFF	TGTGCCAGCAGTTATGCAGGGGATGGTGAAGCTTTCTTT
NA	NA	TRBV19	TRBJ1-5	CASSGQRNNQPQHF	TGTGCCAGTAGTGGGCAGCGTAACAATCAGCCCCAGCATTTT
NA	NA	TRBV24-1	TRBJ2-5	CATSDFETDRQETQYF	TGTGCCACCAGTGATTTTGAGACAGACAGACAAGAGACCCAGTACTTC
NA	NA	TRBV19	TRBJ1-2	CAINPSPDRHGYGYTF	TGTGCCATAAACCCGTCCCCCGACCGGCACGGCTATGGCTACACCTTC
NA	NA	TRBV5-6	TRBJ1-2	CASFKPPGGSYGYTF	TGTGCCAGCTTTAAGCCCCCTGGGGGGAGCTATGGCTACACCTTC